Listed below are T cell receptor beta chains from one sample, sequenced in a study of Ad26.COV2.S vaccination and SARS-CoV-2 variants. Repertoires were generated with immunoSEQ multiplex PCR, while TCRdb's copy carries only in-frame clones and drops some. This sample has around 450,000 clones, with approximately 90% found just once. The material sequenced was peripheral blood, taken in a trial of Ad26.COV2.S vaccine versus placebo. The receptors were sampled from a person aged 18-60 years who received the Ad26.COV2.S COVID-19 vaccine or a placebo. The CDR3 runs from the conserved cysteine through the conserved F or W. The D gene is left open where the match is weak. Some rows mark clone size as missing; the rest say once, few, many or name a class of expanded clone.

d_gene	v_gene	j_gene	abundance	CDR3aa	CDR3nt
NA	TRBV3-1/TRBV3-2	TRBJ2-2	few	CASSLGVGGGYTGELFF	TGTGCCAGCAGCCTAGGAGTAGGTGGGGGGTACACCGGGGAGCTGTTTTTT
TRBD1	TRBV28	TRBJ1-1	NA	CASSLSRGGTEAFF	TGTGCCAGCAGTTTAAGCAGGGGGGGGACTGAAGCTTTCTTT
TRBD2	TRBV2	TRBJ2-3	NA	CATGLATDTQYF	TGTGCCACGGGACTAGCGACAGATACGCAGTATTTT
NA	TRBV5-5	TRBJ2-2	NA	CASSPPGIGTGELFF	TGTGCCAGCAGCCCACCAGGGATAGGCACCGGGGAGCTGTTTTTT
NA	TRBV19	TRBJ1-3	NA	CASSINDGGNTIYF	TGTGCCAGTAGTATAAACGACGGGGGAAACACCATATATTTT
NA	TRBV5-4	TRBJ2-3	NA	CASSGPQGRRDTQYF	TGTGCCAGCAGCGGTCCCCAGGGGAGGAGGGATACGCAGTATTTT
TRBD1	TRBV2	TRBJ1-1	NA	CASRGTVYTEAFF	TGTGCCAGCAGAGGGACAGTTTACACTGAAGCTTTCTTT
TRBD2	TRBV28	TRBJ2-4	NA	CASSPTAGVPKNIQYF	TGTGCCAGCAGTCCGACAGCGGGAGTACCCAAAAACATTCAGTACTTC
TRBD1	TRBV7-9	TRBJ1-4	NA	CASSLGQGGEKLFF	TGTGCCAGCAGCCTCGGACAGGGGGGTGAAAAACTGTTTTTT
NA	TRBV5-6	TRBJ1-1	once	CASSFGNREAFF	TGTGCCAGCAGCTTTGGGAACAGGGAAGCTTTCTTT
NA	TRBV7-6	TRBJ2-1	NA	CASSLVLGHADNNEQFF	TGTGCCAGCAGCTTGGTATTAGGACACGCGGATAACAATGAGCAGTTCTTC
NA	TRBV6-5	TRBJ1-6	NA	CASSYGTFSPLHF	TGTGCCAGCAGTTACGGGACGTTTTCACCCCTCCACTTT